A selection of T cell receptor beta chains follows, all from one sample in a study of cytomegalovirus exposure and HLA in healthy donors. TCRdb's table, derived via immunoSEQ multiplex PCR, lists solely in-frame clones and lacks some. The table shows about 220,000 clones, with over 80% occurring only once. The sequencing input was PBMCs. Receptors were obtained from a woman between 18 and 29 years old in good health and CMV-seronegative. Each CDR3 is given with its conserved first and last residue.

15	TRBV28	TRBJ2-4	CASSGGGQAKNIQYF
16	TRBV11-2	TRBJ1-2	CASSLTSGAPAYGYTF
12	TRBV6-1	TRBJ2-5	CASSPIQETQYF
14	TRBV29-1	TRBJ2-1	CSVGRASSYNEQFF
15	TRBV27	TRBJ2-1	CASSPSSRSYNEQFF
15	TRBV18	TRBJ2-7	CASSPGTGGSYEQYF
13	TRBV2	TRBJ2-5	CASPGTGGETQYF
14	TRBV6-1	TRBJ1-1	CASSANTNSGEAFF
15	TRBV5-1	TRBJ2-1	CASSVGQGGGNEQFF
15	TRBV7-6	TRBJ1-2	CASSLASGDLYGYTF
14	TRBV7-9	TRBJ2-1	CASSSSGTFYEQFF
15	TRBV9	TRBJ1-3	CASRAWDSSGNTIYF
16	TRBV5-5	TRBJ2-5	CASSLVRGLAQETQYF
15	TRBV5-1	TRBJ2-5	CASSLEGGRVETQYF
16	TRBV7-8	TRBJ1-3	CASSLRQGLSGNTIYF
16	TRBV10-2	TRBJ2-1	CASSARSLADYNEQFF
14	TRBV7-9	TRBJ1-4	CASSATGLNEKLFF
17	TRBV27	TRBJ2-1	CASSSEARSGTYNEQFF
14	TRBV5-1	TRBJ1-2	CASSLDDRGYGYTF
11	TRBV28	TRBJ1-1	CASSPDTEAFF
18	TRBV11-2	TRBJ2-2	CASSLGGRDRGHTGELFF
14	TRBV30	TRBJ2-1	CAFSSGTSDNEQFF
15	TRBV28	TRBJ2-3	CASKILAGGTDTQYF
17	TRBV18	TRBJ2-2	CASSPPTGGPNTGELFF
14	TRBV28	TRBJ2-2	CASSFPTGPGELFF
12	TRBV27	TRBJ1-2	CASSRGYWGYTF
16	TRBV7-9	TRBJ2-5	CASSFPLTGRQETQYF
14	TRBV28	TRBJ2-7	CASSLTSGPYEQYF
12	TRBV6-5	TRBJ2-7	CASSRGLAEQYF
15	TRBV5-1	TRBJ2-3	CASSSGLPSTDTQYF
11	TRBV5-6	TRBJ2-3	CASNKPDTQYF
14	TRBV5-1	TRBJ1-1	CASSWGGDTGEAFF
15	TRBV15	TRBJ2-1	CATRRAALGYNEQFF
15	TRBV18	TRBJ1-2	CASSPGGRGRGGYTF
18	TRBV5-1	TRBJ2-1	CASSWLGVVAGGKDEQFF
11	TRBV10-2	TRBJ1-4	CASSDDEKLFF
14	TRBV9	TRBJ1-1	CASSGRATNTEAFF
15	TRBV6-6	TRBJ1-1	CASSYSEGLGAEAFF
18	TRBV6-1	TRBJ2-7	CASSEQPSGRREPHEQYF
13	TRBV13	TRBJ1-1	CASSFTGVAEAFF
15	TRBV5-4	TRBJ1-1	CASSTGRPMNTEAFF
16	TRBV5-1	TRBJ2-7	CASMSASGSFDYEQYF
18	TRBV28	TRBJ2-6	CASSFGLGPGSGANVLTF
11	TRBV27	TRBJ1-1	CASRSTGEAFF
14	TRBV5-1	TRBJ2-7	CASSFLGRDYEQYF
16	TRBV27	TRBJ1-2	CASSLSRDRVNYGYTF
14	TRBV28	TRBJ2-1	CASSLRDTYNEQFF
16	TRBV6-1	TRBJ2-2	CASSAQGAGSTGELFF
14	TRBV2	TRBJ2-7	CASDRGGTSYEQYF
13	TRBV7-7	TRBJ2-5	CASSQGLQETQYF
16	TRBV4-1	TRBJ2-7	CASSQGLGRASYEQYF
14	TRBV6-1	TRBJ1-2	CASRVLGTPDGYTF
16	TRBV15	TRBJ1-1	CATSSRLSGKDTEAFF
14	TRBV2	TRBJ2-1	CASSRGLVGDEQFF
13	TRBV21-1	TRBJ2-7	CASSKKNLYEQYF
13	TRBV2	TRBJ2-2	CARGGRVAGELFF
16	TRBV7-2	TRBJ1-6	CASSSTGFPYNSPLHF
15	TRBV5-1	TRBJ1-2	CASSLASAANYGYTF
19	TRBV4-2	TRBJ2-5	CASSPDAGLAGGMGETQYF
13	TRBV6-5	TRBJ1-1	CASSQGRNTEAFF